This T cell receptor beta chain was captured by sequencing in a study of blood T cell repertoires in COVID-19. About the study: Samples representing acute and convalescent COVID-19 were sourced from the United States, Italy and Spain. T cells, B-cell-depleted T cells, or PBMCs provided the cDNA or gDNA that served as material.

Per the authors' pipeline: Amplified reference gene primers provided the basis for estimating nucleated cell counts. The protocol was immunoSEQ multiplex PCR, while the TCRdb copy is restricted to in-frame clones and leaves out a portion. V and J calls and clone size follow that table, whereas D and trimming were derived from the DNA. The sample yields approximately 210,000 clones, 88% seen once. Germline V lookup: CDR1 ENHRY, CDR2 SYGVKD. J gave up 5 bases and V 8 bases, and 11 bases lay outside the gene matches. This CDR3 has 15 residues. The chain uses TRBV10-3 and TRBJ2-3, with TRBD2 identical over 9 bases. Sequences were obtained from peripheral blood. This TCR was sampled from a man between 65 and 80 years old with acute or convalescent COVID-19. This chain's CDR3 is CAISGEAGGRDTQYF. As DNA, the CDR3 is TGTGCCATCTCAGGGGAAGCGGGGGGAAGAGATACGCAGTATTTT.